This is a list of T cell receptor beta chains from one sample in a study of vaccination and CD4 T cells after COVID-19. TCRdb reanalysed the PCR reads using MiXCR and keeps one entry per CDR3 protein. The table shows some 10,000 distinct CDR3 sequences, with about two fifths occurring only once. Antigens for these TCRs are unknown. Sequencing was carried out using CD4+ T cells from blood, cultured in vitro. These receptors all stem from a human donor in good health. CDR3s include the opening cysteine and the closing phenylalanine or tryptophan. D genes are given only for firm matches. Only some rows state a clone size, as once, few, many or a class for expanded clones.

CDR3aa,CDR3nt,d_gene,j_gene,v_gene,abundance
CASSLDRAPPLHF,TGTGCCAGCAGCCTAGACAGGGCTCCACCCCTCCACTTT,TRBD1,TRBJ1-6,TRBV5-5,-
CASSLTPGTGYNEQFF,TGTGCCAGCAGCTTAACGCCCGGGACAGGCTACAATGAGCAGTTCTTC,TRBD1,TRBJ2-1,TRBV7-3,-
CASSNSVVFYEQYF,TGCGCCAGCTCGAATAGCGTAGTTTTCTACGAGCAGTACTTC,-,TRBJ2-7,TRBV10-1,-
CASSPRERSYTF,TGTGCCAGTAGTCCCAGGGAGAGGAGCTACACCTTC,-,TRBJ1-2,TRBV19,few
CASSPRRHNEQFF,TGTGCCAGCAGCCCCCGGCGCCACAATGAGCAGTTCTTC,-,TRBJ2-1,TRBV7-2,few
CSARDLRTGLGTEAFF,TGCAGTGCTAGAGACCTACGGACAGGTTTGGGGACTGAAGCTTTCTTT,TRBD1,TRBJ1-1,TRBV20-1,few
CASDSEFYEQYF,TGTGCCAGCGACAGCGAATTCTACGAGCAGTACTTC,-,TRBJ2-7,TRBV2,-
CASSVGHRGIMNTEAFF,TGTGCCAGCAGCGTAGGGCATCGGGGGATCATGAACACTGAAGCTTTCTTT,-,TRBJ1-1,TRBV6-1,-
CASSLRQGSNSPLHF,TGTGCCAGCAGCTTAAGACAGGGGAGCAATTCACCCCTCCACTTT,TRBD1,TRBJ1-6,TRBV7-3,few
CATSREGQAQETQHF,TGTGCCACCAGCAGAGAGGGACAGGCCCAAGAGACCCAGCACTTC,TRBD1,TRBJ2-5,TRBV15,-
CSAREGTAYEQFF,TGCAGTGCTAGAGAGGGGACAGCGTATGAGCAGTTCTTC,TRBD1,TRBJ2-1,TRBV20-1,-
CASRDSWGPYEQYF,TGTGCCAGCAGGGACAGCTGGGGCCCCTACGAGCAGTACTTC,-,TRBJ2-7,TRBV27,-
CASSSNSDRGRGYTF,TGTGCCAGCAGTTCTAATTCGGACAGGGGCCGGGGCTACACCTTC,TRBD1,TRBJ1-2,TRBV7-2,-
CASSIPPGQVRYTQYF,TGTGCCAGTAGTATCCCTCCCGGGCAGGTCAGATATACGCAGTATTTT,-,TRBJ2-3,TRBV19,-
CASSIGGSCGYTF,TGTGCCAGTAGTATTGGGGGTTCCTGTGGCTACACCTTC,-,TRBJ1-2,TRBV19,-
CASSESWGASTEAFF,TGCGCCAGCAGTGAGTCGTGGGGCGCGAGCACTGAAGCTTTCTTT,-,TRBJ1-1,TRBV10-2,few
CASSLDPGVYGYTF,TGTGCCAGCAGCTTAGACCCAGGGGTCTATGGCTACACCTTC,-,TRBJ1-2,TRBV7-8,few
CASSAPGGPGQPQHF,TGTGCCAGCAGCGCCCCAGGGGGACCCGGTCAGCCCCAGCATTTT,TRBD1,TRBJ1-5,TRBV5-8,-
CASSFDRGLGETQYF,TGTGCCAGCAGCTTCGACAGGGGGCTCGGAGAGACCCAGTACTTC,TRBD1,TRBJ2-5,TRBV7-2,-
CASSEGSNQPQHF,TGTGCCAGCAGTGAAGGTAGCAATCAGCCCCAGCATTTT,-,TRBJ1-5,TRBV6-1,-
CASSAGTAYGYTF,TGTGCCAGCAGTGCGGGGACGGCCTATGGCTACACCTTC,-,TRBJ1-2,TRBV2,-
CSARDPWGAADTQYF,TGCAGTGCTAGAGACCCGTGGGGGGCGGCAGATACGCAGTATTTT,-,TRBJ2-3,TRBV20-1,few
CSARVGGRMGAYEQYF,TGCAGTGCTAGAGTAGGTGGGAGGATGGGGGCCTACGAGCAGTACTTC,-,TRBJ2-7,TRBV20-1,-
CASSLVARGVNTQYF,TGTGCCAGCAGCTTAGTGGCGCGAGGGGTAAATACGCAGTATTTT,-,TRBJ2-3,TRBV11-2,-
CASSTDWGGEQYF,TGTGCCAGCAGTACGGACTGGGGCGGGGAGCAGTACTTC,-,TRBJ2-7,TRBV2,few
CASRNPGQAYEQYF,TGTGCCAGCAGAAATCCGGGACAGGCCTACGAGCAGTACTTC,TRBD1,TRBJ2-7,TRBV28,-
CASGLSGGRVDSPLHF,TGTGCCAGTGGCCTCTCAGGCGGAAGAGTGGATTCACCCCTCCACTTT,-,TRBJ1-6,TRBV19,few
CSAPRGSSYNEQFF,TGCAGTGCTCCCCGCGGGAGCTCCTACAATGAGCAGTTCTTC,TRBD2,TRBJ2-1,TRBV20-1,few
CASSLIGVGGRYAEAFF,TGTGCCAGCAGTTTGATCGGAGTGGGGGGTAGGTACGCTGAAGCTTTCTTT,-,TRBJ1-1,TRBV27,few
CASRDLDYGYTF,TGTGCCAGCAGGGATTTGGACTATGGCTACACCTTC,-,TRBJ1-2,TRBV6-2/TRBV6-3,medium-sized
CASNGDRTSYEQYF,TGTGCCAGCAATGGTGACAGGACCTCCTACGAGCAGTACTTC,-,TRBJ2-7,TRBV2,few
CASSFIGTSGRRSYEQYF,TGTGCCAGCAGCTTTATCGGGACTAGCGGGAGGAGGTCCTACGAGCAGTACTTC,TRBD2,TRBJ2-7,TRBV7-2,-
CASGGLGNQPQHF,TGTGCCAGCGGGGGGTTGGGCAATCAGCCCCAGCATTTT,-,TRBJ1-5,TRBV25-1,few